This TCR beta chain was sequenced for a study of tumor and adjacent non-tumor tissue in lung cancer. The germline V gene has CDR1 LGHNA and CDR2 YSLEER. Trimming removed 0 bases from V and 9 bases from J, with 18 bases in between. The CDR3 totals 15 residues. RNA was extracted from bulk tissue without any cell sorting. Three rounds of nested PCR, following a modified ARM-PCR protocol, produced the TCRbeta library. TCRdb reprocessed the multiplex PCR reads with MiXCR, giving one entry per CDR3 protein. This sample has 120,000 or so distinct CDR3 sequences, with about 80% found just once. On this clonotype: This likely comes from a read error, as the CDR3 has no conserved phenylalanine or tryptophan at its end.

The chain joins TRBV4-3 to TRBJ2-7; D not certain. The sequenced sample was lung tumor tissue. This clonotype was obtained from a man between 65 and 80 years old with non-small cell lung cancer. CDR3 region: CASSQDQMGYYRQYL. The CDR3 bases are TGCGCCAGCAGCCAAGATCAGATGGGATACTACAGGCAGTACCTC.